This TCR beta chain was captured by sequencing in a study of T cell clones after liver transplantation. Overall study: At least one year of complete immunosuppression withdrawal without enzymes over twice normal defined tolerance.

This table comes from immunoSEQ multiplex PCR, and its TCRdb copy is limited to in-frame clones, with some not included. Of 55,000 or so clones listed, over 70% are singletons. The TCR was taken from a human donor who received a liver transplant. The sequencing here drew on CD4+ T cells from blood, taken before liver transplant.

CDR3 residues: CASSEMQGGYTF. CDR3 nucleotides: TGTGCCAGTAGTGAAATGCAGGGCGGCTACACCTTC. The gene calls are TRBV19 and TRBJ1-2; a possible D gene is TRBD1 (5 bases). V dropped 5 bases and J dropped 8 bases, with 12 bases sitting between them. Germline V gives CDR1 LNHDA, CDR2 SQIVND (reference sequence). There are 12 residues in the CDR3.